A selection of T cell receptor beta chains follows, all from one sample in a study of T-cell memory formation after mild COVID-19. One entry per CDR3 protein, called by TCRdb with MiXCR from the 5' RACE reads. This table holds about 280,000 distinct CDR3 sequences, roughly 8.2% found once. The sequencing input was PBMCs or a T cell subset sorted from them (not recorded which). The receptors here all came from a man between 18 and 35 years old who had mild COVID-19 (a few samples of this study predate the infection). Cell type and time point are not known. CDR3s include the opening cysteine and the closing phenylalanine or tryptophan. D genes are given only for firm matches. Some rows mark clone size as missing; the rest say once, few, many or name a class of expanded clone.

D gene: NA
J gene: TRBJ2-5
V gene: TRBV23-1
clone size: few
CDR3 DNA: TGCGCCAGCAGTGAGAGGGACGCATGGTACTTC
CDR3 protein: CASSERDAWYF

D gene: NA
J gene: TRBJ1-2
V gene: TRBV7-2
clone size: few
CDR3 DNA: TGTGCCAGCAGCTTACCAGGATGGAGCTACACCTTC
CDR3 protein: CASSLPGWSYTF

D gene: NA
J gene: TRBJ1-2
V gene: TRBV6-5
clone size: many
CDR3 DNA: TGTGCCAGCAGTTACTCGTCAGGGATTGGGTATGGCTACACCTTC
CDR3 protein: CASSYSSGIGYGYTF

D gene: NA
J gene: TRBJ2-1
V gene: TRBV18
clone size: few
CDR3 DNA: TGTGCCAGCTCACCCCGAAGGGGGGCGAGCTCCTACAATGAGCAGTTCTTC
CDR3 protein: CASSPRRGASSYNEQFF

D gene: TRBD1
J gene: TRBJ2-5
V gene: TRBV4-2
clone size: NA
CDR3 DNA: TGTGCCAGCAGCCCGATTCCGGGACAGGGTCAGGAGACCCAGTACTTC
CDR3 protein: CASSPIPGQGQETQYF

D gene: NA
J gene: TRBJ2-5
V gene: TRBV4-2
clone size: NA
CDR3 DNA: TGTGCCAGCAGCCAAGACCGCCGTAGGGAGACCCAGTACTTC
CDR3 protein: CASSQDRRRETQYF

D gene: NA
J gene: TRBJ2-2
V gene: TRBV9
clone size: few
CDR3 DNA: TGTGCCAGCAGCCCGACGACAGATGCGAACACCGGGGAGCTGTTTTTT
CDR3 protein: CASSPTTDANTGELFF

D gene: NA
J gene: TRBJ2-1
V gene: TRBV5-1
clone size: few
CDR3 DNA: TGCGCCAGCAGCTTAGCAGGTAATCCTGAGCAGTTCTTC
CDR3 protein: CASSLAGNPEQFF

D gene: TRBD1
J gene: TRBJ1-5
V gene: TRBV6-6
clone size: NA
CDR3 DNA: TGTGCCAGCAGTTACGAAGCCGGGACAGGGGCTAATCAGCCCCAGCATTTT
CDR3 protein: CASSYEAGTGANQPQHF

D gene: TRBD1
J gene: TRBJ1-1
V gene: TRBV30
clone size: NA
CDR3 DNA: TGTGCCTGGAGTGACAGGGGGCGGGGGAACACTGAAGCTTTCTTT
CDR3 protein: CAWSDRGRGNTEAFF

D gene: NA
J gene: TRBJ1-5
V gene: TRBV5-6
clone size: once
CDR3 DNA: TGTGCCAGCAGCTTCTACTTTGGGCCGTATCAGCCCCAGCATTTT
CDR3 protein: CASSFYFGPYQPQHF

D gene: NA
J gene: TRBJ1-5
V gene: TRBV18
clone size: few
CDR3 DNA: TGTGCCAGCTCAGCGGACAGATATAGCAATCAGCCCCAGCATTTT
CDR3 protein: CASSADRYSNQPQHF

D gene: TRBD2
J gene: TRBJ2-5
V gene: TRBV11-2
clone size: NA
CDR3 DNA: TGTGCCAGCAGCTTACGCGGAGGACTAGTGGAGACCCAGTACTTC
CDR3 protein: CASSLRGGLVETQYF

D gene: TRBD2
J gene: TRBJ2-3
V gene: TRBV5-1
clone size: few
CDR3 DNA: TGCGCCAGCAGCTTGGGGCCTCTAGCGGGGGGCACAGATACGCAGTATTTT
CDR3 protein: CASSLGPLAGGTDTQYF

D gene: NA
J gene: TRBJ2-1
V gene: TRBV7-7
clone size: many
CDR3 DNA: TGTGCCAGCAGCTTCTTGGGCGCCTATGAGCAGTTCTTC
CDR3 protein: CASSFLGAYEQFF

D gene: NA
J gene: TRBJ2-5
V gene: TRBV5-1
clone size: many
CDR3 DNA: TGCGCCAGCAGCGTGGGCTCTATACAAGAGACCCAGTACTTC
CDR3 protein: CASSVGSIQETQYF

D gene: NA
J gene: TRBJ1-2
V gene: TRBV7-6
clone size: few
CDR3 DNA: TGTGCCAGCAGCGTACAAACAGGGCCAGCTAACTATGGCTACACCTTC
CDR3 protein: CASSVQTGPANYGYTF

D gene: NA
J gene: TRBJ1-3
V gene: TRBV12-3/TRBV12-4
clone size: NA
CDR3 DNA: TGTGCCAGCAGTCGGACCCCTGGAAACACCATATATTTT
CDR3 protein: CASSRTPGNTIYF

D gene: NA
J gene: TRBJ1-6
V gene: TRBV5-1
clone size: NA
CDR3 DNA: TGCGCCAGCAGAACCCAAGGAGATAATTCACCCCTCCACTTT
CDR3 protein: CASRTQGDNSPLHF

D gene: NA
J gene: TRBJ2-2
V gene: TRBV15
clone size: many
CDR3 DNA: TGTGCCACCAGCACGAACAGGGAGACGAGCACCGGGGAGCTGTTTTTT
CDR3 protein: CATSTNRETSTGELFF

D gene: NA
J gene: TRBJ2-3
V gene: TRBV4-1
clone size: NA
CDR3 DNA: TGCGCCAGCAGCCAAGGGACTAGGGGGTCGGATACGCAGTATTTT
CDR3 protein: CASSQGTRGSDTQYF

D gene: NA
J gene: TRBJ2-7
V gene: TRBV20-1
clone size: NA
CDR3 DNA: TGCAGTGCTACGATGCAGGAAACAAGGGAGCAGTACTTC
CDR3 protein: CSATMQETREQYF

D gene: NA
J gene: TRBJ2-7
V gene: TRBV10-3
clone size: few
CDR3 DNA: TGTGCCATCAGTAATTCAGGGCCCCACGTAGACGAGCAGTACTTC
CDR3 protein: CAISNSGPHVDEQYF

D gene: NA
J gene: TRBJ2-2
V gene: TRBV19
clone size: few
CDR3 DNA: TGTGCCAGTAGTGAGGTTATCGGGGAGCTGTTTTTT
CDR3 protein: CASSEVIGELFF

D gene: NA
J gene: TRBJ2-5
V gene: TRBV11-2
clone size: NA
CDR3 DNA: TGTGCCAGCAGCTTAGTCGATCGCAGGGCTGAGACCCAGTACTTC
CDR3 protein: CASSLVDRRAETQYF

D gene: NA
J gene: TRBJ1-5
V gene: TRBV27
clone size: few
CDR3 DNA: TGTGCCAGCAGTCCGGACAGTTTGGTTCAGCCCCAGCATTTT
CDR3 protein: CASSPDSLVQPQHF

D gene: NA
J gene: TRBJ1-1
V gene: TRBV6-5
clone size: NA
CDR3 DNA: TGTGCCAGCACCAAGAATGGGGGGAACACTGAAGCTTTCTTT
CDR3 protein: CASTKNGGNTEAFF

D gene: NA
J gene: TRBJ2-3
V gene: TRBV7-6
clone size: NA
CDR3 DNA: TGTGCCAGCAGCAACCATGGACTGCCAGATACGCAGTATTTT
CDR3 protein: CASSNHGLPDTQYF

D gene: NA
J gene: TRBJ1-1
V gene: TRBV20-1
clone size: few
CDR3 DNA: TGCAGTGCTAGAGTGCTGAACACTGAAGCTTTCTTT
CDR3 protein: CSARVLNTEAFF

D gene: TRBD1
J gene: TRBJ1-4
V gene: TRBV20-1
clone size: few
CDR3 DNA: TGCAGTGCTAGAGACGGACAGGGGCCAGAAAAACTGTTTTTT
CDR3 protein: CSARDGQGPEKLFF

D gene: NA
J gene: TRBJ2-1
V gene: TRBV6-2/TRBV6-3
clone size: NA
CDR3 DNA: TGTGCCAGCAGTTACCTCCGGCAGGGGTTTTATGAGCAGTTCTTC
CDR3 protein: CASSYLRQGFYEQFF

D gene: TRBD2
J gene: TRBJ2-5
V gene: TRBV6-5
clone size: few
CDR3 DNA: TGTGCCAGCAGCCGACTAGCGGGGTATGGGGAGACCCAGTACTTC
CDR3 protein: CASSRLAGYGETQYF

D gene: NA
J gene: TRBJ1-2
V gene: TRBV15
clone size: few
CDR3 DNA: TGTGCCACCAGCAGAGATCGGGGCAAGGCAGGCTATGGCTACACCTTC
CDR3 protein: CATSRDRGKAGYGYTF

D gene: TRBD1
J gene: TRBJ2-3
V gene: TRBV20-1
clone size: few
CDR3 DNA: TGCAGTGCTGGCCCCCGGGACAGGGGGTTTGTTACGCAGTATTTT
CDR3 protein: CSAGPRDRGFVTQYF

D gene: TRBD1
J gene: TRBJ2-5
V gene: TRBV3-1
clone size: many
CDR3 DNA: TGTGCCAGCAGCCACTTCTACAGGGGAGAGACCCAGTACTTC
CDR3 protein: CASSHFYRGETQYF

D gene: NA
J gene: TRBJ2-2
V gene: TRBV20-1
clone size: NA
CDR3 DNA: TGCAGTGCCCCGAGTCAGGGGAACACCGGGGAGCTGTTTTTT
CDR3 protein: CSAPSQGNTGELFF